These T cell receptor beta chains were read from a single sample in a study of OX40 agonist ivuxolimab in advanced cancers. The protocol was immunoSEQ multiplex PCR, while the TCRdb copy is restricted to in-frame clones and leaves out a portion. The sample has roughly 54,000 clones, 80% to 90% seen once; the top ten hold 1.4%. The sample was CD4+ or CD8+ T cells sorted from blood, taken in a trial of the OX40 agonist ivuxolimab. These receptors originate from an adult with an advanced solid tumor such as melanoma, head and neck, liver or kidney cancer. The CDR3 runs from the conserved cysteine through the conserved F or W. D genes are given only for firm matches. Clone size, where shown, is once, few, many, or a class for clones that have expanded.

>TRBJ2-5|-|TRBV6-1|-
CASRNPGLGETQYF
TGTGCCAGCAGAAACCCAGGGTTAGGAGAGACCCAGTACTTC
>TRBJ1-2|-|TRBV5-4|TRBD1
CASSETGAYGYTF
TGTGCCAGCAGCGAGACAGGGGCCTATGGCTACACCTTC
>TRBJ2-7|once|TRBV10-3|TRBD2
CAISAGRADEQYF
TGTGCCATCAGTGCCGGGAGGGCCGACGAGCAGTACTTC
>TRBJ1-1|-|TRBV18|-
CASSLSGVGLGTEAFF
TGTGCCAGCTCACTCAGCGGAGTGGGCTTAGGCACTGAAGCTTTCTTT
>TRBJ1-1|-|TRBV12-5|-
CASGLKGNTEAFF
TGTGCTAGTGGTTTGAAGGGAAACACTGAAGCTTTCTTT
>TRBJ2-7|-|TRBV5-4|-
CASSLGSVTYEQYF
TGTGCCAGCAGCTTGGGTTCGGTTACCTACGAGCAGTACTTC
>TRBJ1-4|-|TRBV2|TRBD1
CASRGTGGFNEKLFF
TGTGCCAGCAGGGGGACAGGGGGCTTTAATGAAAAACTGTTTTTT
>TRBJ1-2|-|TRBV19|TRBD1
CASSDRGDYGYTF
TGTGCCAGTAGCGACAGGGGGGATTATGGCTACACCTTC
>TRBJ1-2|-|TRBV27|TRBD1
CASSIGDRGYGYTF
TGTGCCAGCAGCATTGGGGACAGGGGGTACGGCTACACCTTC
>TRBJ2-3|once|TRBV27|-
CASSSYLGGGPDTQYF
TGTGCCAGCAGTTCGTACCTTGGAGGGGGCCCAGATACGCAGTATTTT